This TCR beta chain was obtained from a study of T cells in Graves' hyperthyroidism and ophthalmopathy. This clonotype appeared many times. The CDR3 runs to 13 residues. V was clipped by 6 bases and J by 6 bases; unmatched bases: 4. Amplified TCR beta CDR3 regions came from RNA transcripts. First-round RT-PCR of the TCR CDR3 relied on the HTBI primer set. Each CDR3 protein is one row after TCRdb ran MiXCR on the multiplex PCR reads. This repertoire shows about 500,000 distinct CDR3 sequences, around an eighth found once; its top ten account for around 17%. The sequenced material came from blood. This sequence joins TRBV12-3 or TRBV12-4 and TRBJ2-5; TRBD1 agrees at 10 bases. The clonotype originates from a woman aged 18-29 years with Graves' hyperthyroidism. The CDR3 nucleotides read TGTGCCAGCAGCCGGGACAGGGGTCAGACCCAGTACTTC. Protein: CASSRDRGQTQYF.